These 26 T cell receptor beta chains share one sample of origin, sequenced in a study of T cells after yellow fever vaccination. Using its own MiXCR run on the 5' RACE reads, TCRdb lists one record per CDR3 protein. The sample has around 320,000 distinct CDR3 sequences; 4% to 5.5% are singletons. The sample here was PBMCs, taken 15 days after the yellow fever booster vaccination. The receptors were sampled from a man between 18 and 35 years old who received the YFV17D yellow fever vaccine.

There are a few counts of this clonotype. The rearrangement joins TRBV4-3 to TRBJ1-1; tentative D call: TRBD1 (5 bases). V gave up 3 bases and J gave up 1 base, with 12 bases separating them. Germline CDR1 reads LGHNA; CDR2 reads YSLEER. The CDR3 extends over 15 amino acids. This CDR3 reads CASSQPGTENTEAFF. The CDR3 DNA reads as TGCGCCAGCAGCCAGCCCGGGACGGAGAACACTGAAGCTTTCTTT.

This clonotype was counted at least ten times. The chain carries TRBV6-5 and TRBJ2-7; no clear D. This CDR3 comprises 14 residues. Germline V gene lookup returns CDR1 MNHEY and CDR2 SVGAGI. V was trimmed by 6 bases and J by 1 base, leaving 13 bases between them. CDR3 region: CASSPPASSYEQYF. The DNA for the CDR3 is TGTGCCAGCAGCCCACCGGCGTCTTCCTACGAGCAGTACTTC.

This clonotype came up many times. The genes are TRBV20-1 and TRBJ1-5, with D possibly being TRBD1 (6 bases). This CDR3 has 14 residues. V lost 1 base and J 7 bases, leaving 14 bases between the germline ends. CDR1 is DFQATT, CDR2 SNEGSKA, per germline (reference sequence). The CDR3 DNA reads as TGCAGTGCTAGAGTGGTTGCAGGGGACCAGCCCCAGCATTTT. As protein: CSARVVAGDQPQHF.

This clonotype was found many times. V usage is TRBV10-3 and J usage is TRBJ2-1; no firm D call. The V end lost 0 bases, the J end lost 7 bases, and 7 bases lay between the germline ends. The CDR3 runs to 13 residues. Looked up from germline, CDR1 is ENHRY and CDR2 is SYGVKD. CDR3 nucleotides: TGTGCCATCAGTGAGTCGATGGAAAATGAGCAGTTCTTC. It encodes CAISESMENEQFF.

This clonotype was counted at least ten times. The chain carries TRBV7-9 and TRBJ2-5, with unresolved D. CDR3 length: 14 amino acids. The V end was cut by 2 bases, the J end by 4 bases, with 11 bases between. Germline V lookup: CDR1 SEHNR, CDR2 FQNEAQ (reference sequence). The CDR3 nucleotides read TGTGCCAGCAGCTTAAGAGGCCTACCAGAGACCCAGTACTTC. Encoded protein: CASSLRGLPETQYF. The full variable domain, with the rest looked up from reference TRBV7-9 and TRBJ2-5, is DTGVSQNPRHKITKRGQNVTFRCDPISEHNRLYWYRQTLGQGPEFLTYFQNEAQLEKSRLLSDRFSAERPKGSFSTLEIQRTEQGDSAMYLCASSLRGLPETQYFGPGTRLLVL.

This clonotype was seen many times. The V gene is TRBV5-5, the J gene TRBJ2-3; D not resolved. CDR1 and CDR2 (germline): SGHKS, YYEKEE (reference sequence). The CDR3 covers 14 residues. V lost 2 bases to trimming and J lost 1 base, with 8 bases between them. CDR3 sequence reads: CASSFRLGTDTQYF. The CDR3 region has the DNA TGTGCCAGCAGCTTCAGGCTTGGCACAGATACGCAGTATTTT.

The genes are TRBV7-2 and TRBJ2-1; D might be TRBD2 (6 bases). CDR1 and CDR2 (germline): SGHTA, FQGNSA. The CDR3 spans 18 residues. Deletions cut 5 bases from V and 3 bases from J, with 23 bases between. CDR3 protein: CASSTRGPLGGIYNEQFF. The CDR3 nucleotides read TGTGCCAGCAGCACTAGAGGCCCACTGGGCGGGATCTACAATGAGCAGTTCTTC.

This rearrangement joins TRBV27 to TRBJ1-5; maybe TRBD1 (6 bases). Trimming removed 1 base at V and 2 bases at J, with 12 bases between. From germline, CDR1 is MNHEY and CDR2 SMNVEV (reference sequence). This CDR3 has 16 amino acids. The CDR3 here is CASSLYAGAGNQPQHF. The DNA of the CDR3 is TGTGCCAGCAGTTTATACGCGGGGGCGGGCAATCAGCCCCAGCATTTT.

The count of this clonotype is one. With a much larger clone just one base away, this may be a read error. The V call is TRBV10-3, the J call TRBJ1-3, with D unclear. Trimming pared 5 bases from V and 1 base from J, leaving 9 bases between. CDR3 length equals 14 residues. Germline CDR1 ENHRY, CDR2 SYGVKD. CDR3 DNA sequence: TGTGCCATCAGTCAACGGGGATCTGGAAACACCATATATTTT. Amino acids: CAISQRGSGNTIYF.

The chain joins TRBV14 to TRBJ1-2; TRBD1 is a possible D gene (5 bases). CDR3 length: 14 amino acids. Trimming left V 1 base short and J 4 bases short, with 10 bases between. Germline V gene data show CDR1 as SGHDN and CDR2 as FVKESK. The CDR3 DNA follows: TGTGCCAGCAGCCAAGGACAGCCACCCTATGGCTACACCTTC. The encoded protein is CASSQGQPPYGYTF.

This chain uses TRBV6-2 or TRBV6-3 with TRBJ2-5; 10 bases are shared with TRBD2. The germline V gene has CDR1 MNHEY and CDR2 SVGEGT. CDR3 length equals 16 residues. The V gene end was trimmed by 4 bases and the J gene end by 3 bases; junction bases not matched to a gene: 8. CDR3 bases: TGTGCCAGCAGTTTCCTCCGAACTAGCGGGAAAGAGACCCAGTACTTC. It yields the protein CASSFLRTSGKETQYF.

This clonotype was observed many times. This chain joins TRBV5-1 and TRBJ1-2; D is uncertain. This CDR3 is built from 11 residues. Trimming shortened V by 7 bases and J by 8 bases, and 12 bases separated the two germline ends. The germline V gene has CDR1 SGHRS and CDR2 YFSETQ. Written as DNA, the CDR3 is TGCGCCAGCCGGATTGATGGGGGCTACACCTTC. Protein: CASRIDGGYTF.

The rearrangement links TRBV2 to TRBJ1-6; a weak D match, TRBD1 (5 bases). V lost 2 bases and J 14 bases, leaving 16 bases between the germline ends. The length of the CDR3 is 14 residues. Germline CDR1 SNHLY, CDR2 FYNNEI. The CDR3 here is CASSELHPGETLHF. The CDR3 DNA reads TGTGCCAGCAGTGAACTACACCCGGGGGAGACCCTCCACTTT.

The chain uses TRBV5-6 and TRBJ2-2; D not resolved. In germline, CDR1 is SGHDT, CDR2 YYEEEE. The CDR3 extends over 17 amino acids. V lost 4 bases, J lost 5 bases, and 21 bases lay in between. CDR3 protein: CASSARAPGVRTGELFF. The CDR3 DNA reads TGTGCCAGCAGCGCGCGCGCGCCTGGGGTTCGAACCGGGGAGCTGTTTTTT. The whole variable domain, remainder taken from reference TRBV5-6 and TRBJ2-2, is DAGVTQSPTHLIKTRGQQVTLRCSPKSGHDTVSWYQQALGQGPQFIFQYYEEEERQRGNFPDRFSGHQFPNYSSELNVNALLLGDSALYLCASSARAPGVRTGELFFGEGSRLTVL.

With respect to this clonotype: It is likely a read error, because the conserved phenylalanine at the end of the CDR3 is missing. The V call is TRBV20-1, the J call TRBJ1-1; 9 bases are a match to TRBD1. The germline V gene encodes CDR1 DFQATT and CDR2 SNEGSKA (reference sequence). The V segment lost 1 base and the J segment 4 bases; nucleotides outside the gene matches: 7. The CDR3 has 15 residues. The CDR3 region is CSARAPGQGSTEAFL. DNA of the CDR3: TGCAGTGCTAGAGCACCGGGACAGGGCTCCACTGAAGCTTTCCTT.

This chain uses TRBV4-1 with TRBJ1-2; a possible D gene is TRBD1 (6 bases). The germline V gene has CDR1 MGHRA and CDR2 YSYEKL. The CDR3 contains 15 residues. V was pared by 4 bases and J by 4 bases, with 16 bases between. CDR3 residues: CASSPGGALSYGYTF. The CDR3 DNA is TGCGCCAGCAGCCCGGGGGGGGCGCTTAGCTATGGCTACACCTTC.

The chain uses TRBV6-6 and TRBJ2-5, with 8 bases identical to TRBD2. This CDR3 is 15 amino acids long. The junction had 6 bases not matched to a gene; V was cut back by 5 bases and J by 1 base. Germline CDR1 reads MNHNY; CDR2 reads SVGAGI (reference sequence). Written as DNA, the CDR3 is TGTGCCAGCAGTCCACAGCGGGGGAGCCAAGAGACCCAGTACTTC. Protein: CASSPQRGSQETQYF.

This chain connects TRBV7-2 to TRBJ2-6; perhaps TRBD2 as D (6 bases). Trimming removed 3 bases at V and 1 base at J, with 13 bases between. Germline V gene sequence: CDR1 SGHTA, CDR2 FQGNSA. The CDR3 has 17 residues. The CDR3 loop is CASSFVGTQSGANVLTF. The DNA for the CDR3 is TGTGCCAGCAGCTTTGTCGGGACTCAATCTGGGGCCAACGTCCTGACTTTC.

This clonotype showed up just a few times. The rearrangement links TRBV12-3 or TRBV12-4 to TRBJ2-1; 7 nucleotides align to TRBD1. There are 14 residues in the CDR3. Trimming cost V 6 bases and J 4 bases; bases outside gene matches: 6. In nucleotides, the CDR3 is TGTGCCAGCAGACTGACAGGGCCATACAATGAGCAGTTCTTC. Residues: CASRLTGPYNEQFF.

In this sample, this clonotype turned up many times. The junction departs from the called germline gene at one end, perhaps through a read error. This chain uses TRBV5-1 with TRBJ2-5; D gene unclear. The CDR3 is 13 amino acids. In germline, CDR1 is SGHRS, CDR2 YFSETQ. The CDR3 here is CASSPGPQETQYF. The CDR3 region has the DNA TGTGCCAGCAGTCCTGGACCCCAAGAGACCCAGTACTTC.

This clonotype was counted only a few times. This chain's CDR3 is CASSLSVGADTQYF. The CDR3 nucleotides read TGTGCCAGCAGCTTAAGCGTTGGCGCAGATACGCAGTATTTT. V is TRBV7-3 and J is TRBJ2-3; no clear D. Trimming removed 1 base from V and 4 bases from J, with 9 bases in between. The CDR3 runs to 14 residues. Germline V gene lookup returns CDR1 SGHTA and CDR2 FQGTGA.

In this sample, this clonotype turned up many times. The V gene is TRBV7-9, the J gene TRBJ1-1, with D hard to call. CDR3 length: 15 residues. From germline, CDR1 is SEHNR and CDR2 FQNEAQ (reference sequence). V dropped 5 bases and J dropped 1 base, with 14 bases sitting between them. CDR3: CASSPLGYGNTEAFF. CDR3 DNA sequence: TGTGCCAGCAGCCCCTTAGGCTACGGGAACACTGAAGCTTTCTTT.

The V and J genes are TRBV24-1 and TRBJ2-5; D gene uncertain. Germline loops: CDR1 KGHDR, CDR2 SFDVKD. The V end lost 2 bases, the J end lost 0 bases, and 3 bases lay between the germline ends. CDR3 length equals 13 residues. CDR3 sequence: CATSDSYQETQYF. DNA for the CDR3: TGTGCCACCAGTGATTCGTACCAAGAGACCCAGTACTTC.

This sequence joins TRBV30 and TRBJ2-1, with 10 bases identical to TRBD2. The CDR3 is 14 amino acids. Germline V gene sequence: CDR1 GTSNPN, CDR2 SVGIG (reference sequence). V lost 4 bases to trimming and J lost 2 bases; unmatched junction nucleotides: 2. The CDR3 DNA follows: TGTGCCTGGACTAGCGGGGGCCCCTACAATGAGCAGTTCTTC. Translation gives CAWTSGGPYNEQFF.

This clonotype was counted at least ten times. This chain joins TRBV20-1 and TRBJ1-2, with TRBD1 identical over 12 bases. The junction had 12 bases not matched to a gene; V was cut back by 6 bases and J by 7 bases. CDR1 and CDR2 (germline): DFQATT, SNEGSKA (reference sequence). This CDR3 is built from 15 residues. CDR3 protein: CSARDPGQGARGYTF. Here the CDR3 DNA reads TGCAGTGCGCGGGATCCGGGACAGGGGGCGCGTGGCTACACCTTC.

This clonotype was counted only a few times. The J gene is TRBJ2-5, the V gene TRBV9; TRBD1 aligns across 11 bases. After removal of 0 bases from V and 5 bases from J, the junction contained 6 bases not matched to a gene. The CDR3 runs to 16 residues. Looked up from germline, CDR1 is SGDLS and CDR2 is YYNGEE. CDR3 nucleotides: TGTGCCAGCAGCGTAGAAGGACAGGGGGCAGGGGAGACCCAGTACTTC. It encodes CASSVEGQGAGETQYF.